These 12 T cell receptor beta chains originate from one sample sequenced in a study of metastatic and nonmetastatic thyroid tumors. Thyroid surgery was performed in patients who had received no treatment beforehand. TCRdb used MiXCR to call clones anew from the PCR reads. The repertoire holds around 40,000 clones, with approximately 18% as singletons. Sequencing was performed on blood. Receptors were obtained from a male donor with papillary thyroid cancer or a benign thyroid nodule (not recorded which). Some clones in this sample may be carry-over from other donors' samples.

This clone was seen ten or more times. This chain joins TRBV20-1 and TRBJ1-1, with TRBD1 matching over 10 bases. The CDR3 loop spans 13 amino acids. The germline gives CDR1 DFQATT, CDR2 SNEGSKA (reference sequence). Here the CDR3 reads CVTGQGLSTEAFF. In DNA form, the CDR3 reads TGCGTTACGGGACAGGGGTTGAGCACTGAAGCTTTCTTT.

In this sample, this clone turned up many times. The V call is TRBV6-4, the J call TRBJ2-3, with 9 positions matching TRBD2. V trimming: 3 bases; J trimming: 5 bases; junction bases outside the gene matches: 12. From germline, CDR1 is MRHNA and CDR2 SNTAGT. CDR3 length: 17 residues. In DNA, the CDR3 is TGTGCCAGCAGTGAGAGTGTTGGCGGGGGGGCCGGAGATACGCAGTATTTT. It is translated as CASSESVGGGAGDTQYF.

In this sample, this clone turned up many times. The genes are TRBV11-3 and TRBJ2-5; no reliable D call. This CDR3 region has 14 residues. Per the germline V gene, CDR1 is SGHNT and CDR2 is YENEEA. V was shortened by 1 base and J by 2 bases, with 8 bases between the two germline ends. CDR3 sequence: CASSLAEQQETQYF. The CDR3 bases are TGTGCCAGCAGCTTAGCTGAACAGCAAGAGACCCAGTACTTC.

This clone was counted many times. This chain uses TRBV7-9 with TRBJ1-6; D gene unclear. The V gene's germline CDR1 is SEHNR and CDR2 FQNEAQ (reference sequence). This CDR3 has 14 amino acids. The ends were cut back, 1 base at V and 10 bases at J, with 11 bases in the middle. Here the CDR3 DNA reads TGTGCCAGCAGCTTAGACCAGGACGGCTCACCCCTCCACTTT. As protein: CASSLDQDGSPLHF.

On this clone itself: An end of the junction differs from the germline gene, which may be a read error. The chain couples TRBV6-1 to TRBJ1-2; 7 bases fit TRBD1. The CDR3 sequence is 15 residues long. CDR1 MNHNS and CDR2 SASEGT come from the germline V gene. The CDR3 DNA sequence: TGCGCCAGCAGTGAAATAGACAGGGCTAACTATGGCTACACCTTC. It specifies CASSEIDRANYGYTF.

This clone was counted at least ten times. A much larger clone differs from this one at a single base, so this may be a read error. The gene calls are TRBV28 and TRBJ1-2, with TRBD1 matching 8 bases. The V gene's germline CDR1 is MDHEN and CDR2 SYDVKM. The CDR3 totals 11 residues. After removal of 8 bases from V and 9 bases from J, the junction contained 5 bases not matched to a gene. CDR3 sequence reads: CASGRTGCYTF. In DNA, the CDR3 is TGTGCCAGCGGACGGACAGGGTGCTACACCTTC.

This clone has a count of ten or more. The chain links TRBV12-3 or TRBV12-4 to TRBJ1-1; D ambiguous. The V end was cut by 3 bases, the J end by 1 base, with 6 bases between. The CDR3 sequence is 13 residues long. Here the CDR3 DNA reads TGTGCCAGCAGTTTTTTATGGAACACTGAAGCTTTCTTT. Translated: CASSFLWNTEAFF.

This clone was seen ten or more times. CDR3 residues: CASTREGFSYEQYF. The CDR3 bases are TGTGCCAGCACACGGGAGGGCTTCTCCTACGAGCAGTACTTC. This sequence joins TRBV28 and TRBJ2-7; 8 bases fit TRBD2. This CDR3 contains 14 residues. V trimming: 7 bases; J trimming: 0 bases; junction bases outside the gene matches: 5. Germline V lookup: CDR1 MDHEN, CDR2 SYDVKM.

This clone is medium-sized by share. The chain links TRBV14 to TRBJ2-7; D is perhaps TRBD1 (6 bases). Trimming shortened V by 5 bases and J by 2 bases, and 19 bases separated the two germline ends. Germline assignment: CDR1 SGHDN and CDR2 FVKESK. This CDR3 is 16 amino acids long. In nucleotides, the CDR3 is TGTGCCAGCAGCGACGGATTAGGACAGTCCGCCTACGAGCAGTACTTC. Translation gives CASSDGLGQSAYEQYF.

The table lists this clone with many counts. The gene calls are TRBV12-3 or TRBV12-4 and TRBJ2-5; TRBD2 is a possible D gene (6 bases). Trimming shortened V by 4 bases and J by 2 bases, and 14 bases separated the two germline ends. The CDR3 is 15 amino acids. CDR3 sequence: CASSYGRRVQETQYF. CDR3 sequence (DNA): TGTGCCAGCAGTTATGGCAGGAGGGTTCAAGAGACCCAGTACTTC.

This clone has a count of ten or more. The chain has TRBV6-5 and TRBJ1-1, with 9 bases fitting TRBD1. Germline CDR1 is MNHEY and CDR2 is SVGAGI. The CDR3 loop spans 14 amino acids. V shed 0 bases and J 4 bases; nucleotides not matched to a gene: 0. CDR3 coding DNA: TGTGCCAGCAGTTACTCGACAGGGGGCACTGAAGCTTTCTTT. The encoded protein is CASSYSTGGTEAFF.

Many counts were recorded for this clone. This chain connects TRBV6-1 to TRBJ1-1, with 7 bases fitting TRBD1. The CDR3 covers 12 residues. The germline CDR1 and CDR2 sequences are MNHNS and SASEGT. V lost 6 bases, J lost 10 bases, and 8 bases stayed unmatched. The CDR3 coding sequence is TGTGCCAGCAGCGGAATGACAGGGCGAGCTTTCTTT. Translated, it gives CASSGMTGRAFF.